This TCR beta chain came from a study of shared clonotypes between healthy human individuals. V shed 4 bases and J 5 bases; nucleotides not matched to a gene: 7. The CDR3 covers 15 residues. CDR1 and CDR2 from the germline V gene are MNHEY and SVGAGI. Study-wide points: Naive subsets, compared against memory subsets, generally had larger estimated richness values.

Sequencing was at deep level. Assay: immunoSEQ multiplex PCR; the TCRdb copy retains only in-frame clones and omits some. The table records about 2.5 million clones, around 93% of them present only once. Comments on this clone: Its antigen is unidentified.

V and J are TRBV6-5 and TRBJ2-2, with 7 positions matching TRBD1. Sequencing input: naive CD4+ T cells from PBMCs. Described subset: CD45RA+ positively selected. The receptor comes from a man aged 18-30 years in good health. Some clones in this sample may be carry-over from other donors' samples. The CDR3 loop reads CASSSTGRPTGELFF. The CDR3 DNA is TGTGCCAGCAGTTCGACAGGGAGACCTACCGGGGAGCTGTTTTTT.